The 20 T cell receptor beta chains below come from one sample, sequenced in a study of blood T cell repertoires in COVID-19. The repertoire was sequenced with immunoSEQ multiplex PCR; TCRdb's copy has only in-frame clones and lacks some. In the table there are roughly 60,000 clones, 75% to 85% of which are singletons. Sequenced sample: peripheral blood. The receptors originated from a man of 80 years or more with acute or convalescent COVID-19.

The chain has TRBV28 and TRBJ2-6, with D possibly TRBD1 on 6 matching bases. The germline V and J ends were trimmed by 6 bases and 0 bases, with 15 bases remaining between them. From germline, CDR1 is MDHEN and CDR2 SYDVKM. The CDR3 has 17 amino acids. The CDR3 reads CASRQGSPISGANVLTF. The DNA of the CDR3 is TGTGCCAGCAGGCAGGGGTCCCCGATCTCTGGGGCCAACGTCCTGACTTTC.

This clone has more than one count but fewer than ten. The rearrangement uses TRBV27 and TRBJ1-3; 7 bases line up with TRBD1. The J segment lost 2 bases and the V segment lost 5 bases, leaving 6 bases of the junction unmatched. The germline V gene encodes CDR1 MNHEY and CDR2 SMNVEV (reference sequence). The CDR3 consists of 15 residues. The CDR3 spells CASSATGLPGNTIYF. Written as DNA, the CDR3 is TGTGCCAGCAGTGCGACAGGGTTACCTGGAAACACCATATATTTT.

The chain joins TRBV10-3 to TRBJ2-5; 9 nucleotides line up with TRBD1. This CDR3 has 14 residues. Germline V gene sequence: CDR1 ENHRY, CDR2 SYGVKD. With 8 bases clipped from V and 2 bases from J, the junction kept 6 bases outside the gene matches. The CDR3 is CAIGGQGEQETQYF. CDR3 coding DNA: TGTGCCATCGGGGGACAGGGAGAACAAGAGACCCAGTACTTC.

The V and J genes are TRBV2 and TRBJ1-2; 8 bases match TRBD1. Germline lookup yields CDR1 SNHLY and CDR2 FYNNEI. V was pared by 6 bases and J by 6 bases, with 12 bases of the junction left unmatched. The CDR3 covers 15 residues. The CDR3 sequence: CASSATTSTGDGYTF. CDR3 nucleotide sequence: TGTGCCAGCAGCGCAACAACTTCGACAGGGGATGGCTACACCTTC.

This clone occurred a few times. The chain combines TRBV12-5 with TRBJ1-5; D gene ambiguous. Germline V gives CDR1 LGHNT, CDR2 FRNRAP. This CDR3 comprises 13 residues. V was pared by 1 base and J by 3 bases, with 4 bases between. The CDR3 DNA reads as TGTGCTAGTGGTTTGGCCCACAATCAGCCCCAGCATTTT. As protein: CASGLAHNQPQHF.

The chain joins TRBV18 to TRBJ1-1; D is possibly TRBD1 (5 bases). CDR3 length: 17 amino acids. Germline CDR1 reads KGHSH; CDR2 reads LQKENI. The ends were cut back, 1 base at V and 3 bases at J, with 18 bases in the middle. CDR3 sequence (DNA): TGTGCCAGCTCACCACTTGCGGTTCAGGGATCTGACACTGAAGCTTTCTTT. Translation: CASSPLAVQGSDTEAFF.

This clone appeared a single time. V usage is TRBV6-5 and J usage is TRBJ1-6, with D perhaps matching TRBD1 (5 bases). Trimming removed 6 bases from V and 10 bases from J, with 19 bases in between. There are 15 residues in the CDR3. Per germline, CDR1 MNHEY and CDR2 SVGAGI. The CDR3 here is CASSFRLVGGSPLHF. For the CDR3, the DNA is TGTGCCAGCAGCTTCCGGTTAGTGGGGGGATCACCCCTCCACTTT.

This chain uses TRBV3-1 (or the pseudogene TRBV3-2) with TRBJ2-1; 10 bases match TRBD2. V shed 7 bases, J shed 6 bases, and the junction held 9 bases outside the gene matches. Germline values: CDR1 LGHDT, CDR2 YNNKEL (reference sequence). The CDR3 runs to 15 residues. CDR3 sequence (DNA): TGTGCCAGCAAGAAGCGGGGGGGCCTCGGCAATGAGCAGTTCTTC. Encoded protein: CASKKRGGLGNEQFF.

The chain has TRBV6-5 and TRBJ2-1; 14 nucleotides line up with TRBD2. Germline trimming cut 6 bases from V and 7 bases from J; bases unmatched to any gene: 5. The CDR3 spans 15 residues. The V gene's germline CDR1 is MNHEY and CDR2 SVGAGI. CDR3 protein: CASRTSGGALNEQFF. CDR3 in DNA: TGTGCCAGCAGGACTAGCGGGGGGGCTTTGAATGAGCAGTTCTTC.

The V gene is TRBV19, the J gene TRBJ2-1, with TRBD2 matching over 8 bases. With V trimmed by 3 bases and J by 10 bases, 5 bases remained unmatched. CDR1 is LNHDA and CDR2 is SQIVND in the germline V gene (reference sequence). The CDR3 extends over 13 amino acids. CDR3 bases: TGTGCCAGTAGTATTCGGGGGGGAGGGGAGCAGTTCTTC. Translation gives CASSIRGGGEQFF.

This clone was observed once. The chain links TRBV14 to TRBJ1-5, with 9 bases fitting TRBD1. This CDR3 region has 15 residues. CDR1 and CDR2 (germline): SGHDN, FVKESK. Trimming removed 2 bases from V and 7 bases from J; junction bases left unmatched: 6. In DNA, the CDR3 is TGTGCCAGCAGCCAATGGACAGGGGTTGGACAGCCCCAGCATTTT. Protein product: CASSQWTGVGQPQHF. Drawing the rest from reference TRBV14 and TRBJ1-5, the complete variable domain is EAGVTQFPSHSVIEKGQTVTLRCDPISGHDNLYWYRRVMGKEIKFLLHFVKESKQDESGMPNNRFLAERTGGTYSTLKVQPAELEDSGVYFCASSQWTGVGQPQHFGDGTRLSIL.

The V call is TRBV19, the J call TRBJ2-5; a weak D match, TRBD2 (6 bases). The CDR3 extends over 16 amino acids. Trimming pared 3 bases from V and 1 base from J, leaving 15 bases between. The germline CDR1 and CDR2 sequences are LNHDA and SQIVND (reference sequence). This CDR3 reads CASSMGSGLTQETQYF. The CDR3 DNA reads TGTGCCAGTAGTATGGGTAGCGGACTTACCCAAGAGACCCAGTACTTC.

V is TRBV27 and J is TRBJ1-2, with D perhaps matching TRBD1 (5 bases). V dropped 3 bases and J dropped 8 bases, with 13 bases sitting between them. Per the germline V gene, CDR1 is MNHEY and CDR2 is SMNVEV (reference sequence). The CDR3 loop spans 13 amino acids. This CDR3 reads CASSFGPRAGYTF. In DNA form, the CDR3 reads TGTGCCAGCAGTTTCGGTCCCAGGGCGGGCTACACCTTC.

The chain is built from TRBV7-2 and TRBJ1-1; the D gene is possibly TRBD1 (5 bases). The CDR3 runs 14 residues. Trimming removed 2 bases from V and 0 bases from J, with 7 bases in between. Per germline, CDR1 SGHTA and CDR2 FQGNSA. CDR3 sequence: CASSLQGMNTEAFF. The CDR3 nucleotides read TGTGCCAGCAGCTTACAGGGTATGAACACTGAAGCTTTCTTT.

V is TRBV10-2 and J is TRBJ1-6, with D perhaps TRBD1 (5 bases). Trimming took off 0 bases at V and 0 bases at J, with 9 bases between the two ends. CDR1 and CDR2 from the germline V gene are WSHSY and SAAADI. There are 17 residues in the CDR3. The DNA of the CDR3 is TGCGCCAGCAGTGAGTCGGAGGGGAGCTCCTATAATTCACCCCTCCACTTT. Encoded protein: CASSESEGSSYNSPLHF.

The rearrangement uses TRBV4-1 and TRBJ1-5; TRBD1 matches at 9 bases. The CDR3 loop spans 16 amino acids. CDR1 is MGHRA, CDR2 YSYEKL, per germline. Unmatched junction bases numbered 6, after V lost 3 bases and J lost 3 bases. The CDR3 spells CASSQHGTGTNQPQHF. For the CDR3, the DNA is TGCGCCAGCAGCCAGCACGGGACAGGGACCAATCAGCCCCAGCATTTT.

The chain links TRBV4-1 to TRBJ2-2; TRBD2 matches at 12 bases. Trimming removed 3 bases from V and 7 bases from J; junction bases left unmatched: 3. The CDR3 length is 15 residues. Germline-derived CDR1 and CDR2 are MGHRA and YSYEKL. CDR3 coding DNA: TGCGCCAGCAGCCAGACTAGCGGGGGTGGCGGGGAGCTGTTTTTT. Amino acids: CASSQTSGGGGELFF.

DNA for the CDR3: TGCGCCAGCAGCCCGGGGACACTCCAAGAGACCCAGTACTTC. This sequence encodes CASSPGTLQETQYF. V is TRBV5-1 and J is TRBJ2-5; maybe TRBD1 (6 bases). CDR3 length: 14 amino acids. Germline CDR1 and CDR2: SGHRS and YFSETQ. The V end lost 4 bases, the J end lost 1 base, and 11 bases lay between the germline ends.

This rearrangement joins TRBV6-6 to TRBJ1-6; D is unclear. The V gene's germline CDR1 is MNHNY and CDR2 SVGAGI (reference sequence). Trimming left V 5 bases short and J 4 bases short, with 18 bases between. This CDR3 region has 17 residues. The CDR3 sequence: CASSQTPPGNYNSPLHF. CDR3 bases: TGTGCCAGCAGTCAGACACCCCCGGGGAATTATAATTCACCCCTCCACTTT.

J is TRBJ1-5 and V is TRBV7-8, with D perhaps matching TRBD1 (5 bases). Germline CDR1 and CDR2: SGHVS and FQNEAQ. Trimming took off 0 bases at V and 4 bases at J, with 7 bases between the two ends. CDR3 size: 14 residues. CDR3 region: CASSLARGNQPQHF. In DNA, the CDR3 is TGTGCCAGCAGCTTAGCTAGGGGTAATCAGCCCCAGCATTTT.